A selection of T cell receptor beta chains follows, all from one sample in a study of blood T cell repertoires in COVID-19. Sequencing was performed with immunoSEQ multiplex PCR; in TCRdb, only in-frame clones are kept and a portion is missing. The sample carries tens of thousands of clones, around 85% recorded once. Input material: peripheral blood. The source is a man older than 75 with active or convalescent COVID-19. The CDR3 runs from the conserved cysteine through the conserved F or W. D genes are given only for firm matches. The listing skips clone size in some rows; elsewhere it reads once, few, many or a size class.

abundance | j_gene | d_gene | v_gene | CDR3nt | CDR3aa
- | TRBJ1-1 | - | TRBV29-1 | TGCAGCGTGGGAGATCGGGGGAACACTGAAGCTTTCTTT | CSVGDRGNTEAFF
- | TRBJ2-5 | TRBD2 | TRBV19 | TGTGCCAGTAGTTGGGCTAGCGGGGGCCAAGAGACCCAGTACTTC | CASSWASGGQETQYF
- | TRBJ2-5 | - | TRBV2 | TGTGCCAGCAGTGAAGCCAGGCATAGCGTGGAGACCCAGTACTTC | CASSEARHSVETQYF
- | TRBJ1-2 | TRBD1 | TRBV19 | TGTGCCAGTAGGGGGACAGGGGGACCCTATGGCTACACCTTC | CASRGTGGPYGYTF
- | TRBJ2-7 | - | TRBV5-1 | TGCGCCAGCAGCTTGGTTTCTGCCTACGAGCAGTACTTC | CASSLVSAYEQYF
- | TRBJ1-1 | TRBD1 | TRBV15 | TGTGCCACCAGCAGAGACAGGGGGAGGACCTCAGAAGCTTTCTTT | CATSRDRGRTSEAFF
- | TRBJ1-2 | TRBD1 | TRBV5-5 | TGTGCCAGCAGCCAGACCGGGACAGCCTATGGCTACACCTTC | CASSQTGTAYGYTF
- | TRBJ1-2 | - | TRBV19 | TGTGCCAGTAGTACACAGGTGGGCTATGGCTACACCTTC | CASSTQVGYGYTF
- | TRBJ2-6 | - | TRBV7-3 | TGTGCCAGCAGCCCCTTTCCTTCGTCAGGGGTCCGGGGGGCCAACGTCCTGACTTTC | CASSPFPSSGVRGANVLTF
- | TRBJ1-4 | TRBD1 | TRBV3-1/TRBV3-2 | TGTGCCAGCAGCCTTAGGACAGGCAGCGGTGAAAAACTGTTTTTT | CASSLRTGSGEKLFF
- | TRBJ1-4 | TRBD1 | TRBV20-1 | TGCAGTGCTAGTCCCGGGACAGGGGATGAAAAACTGTTTTTT | CSASPGTGDEKLFF
- | TRBJ1-4 | TRBD1 | TRBV3-1/TRBV3-2 | TGTGCCAGCAGCCAAGATTCAGGGGACAGGGCTAATGAAAAACTGTTTTTT | CASSQDSGDRANEKLFF
- | TRBJ1-2 | - | TRBV28 | TGTGCCAGCAGCGGGGTCTCTTTATATGGCTACACCTTC | CASSGVSLYGYTF
- | TRBJ1-1 | - | TRBV3-1/TRBV3-2 | TGTGCCAGCAGCCGCCACAGGGCCGACACTGAAGCTTTCTTT | CASSRHRADTEAFF
- | TRBJ1-2 | - | TRBV5-5 | TGTGCCAGCAGCTTGGAAGTCCAAGTATCGGTCTATGGCTACACCTTC | CASSLEVQVSVYGYTF
- | TRBJ2-7 | TRBD2 | TRBV25-1 | TGTGCCAGCAGTGTGGGAGGGCAGCATGACGAGCAGTACTTC | CASSVGGQHDEQYF
- | TRBJ1-4 | - | TRBV5-4 | TGTGCCAGCAGCAACACCGGGCCTCTTCCCAGAGGGGAAAAACTGTTTTTT | CASSNTGPLPRGEKLFF
- | TRBJ2-7 | - | TRBV19 | TGTGCCAGTAGGCTGGACAGCGCCTCCTACGAGCAGTACTTC | CASRLDSASYEQYF
- | TRBJ2-1 | - | TRBV6-4 | TGTGCCAGCAGTGACTCAGGAGGGGGCGTCAACAATGAGCAGTTCTTC | CASSDSGGGVNNEQFF
- | TRBJ1-4 | - | TRBV5-1 | TGCGCCAGCAGCTTGGCAGGGTTTAATGAAAAACTGTTTTTT | CASSLAGFNEKLFF
- | TRBJ1-4 | TRBD1 | TRBV29-1 | TGCAGCGTTAGGGGGCTTGGGGAAAAACTGTTTTTT | CSVRGLGEKLFF
few | TRBJ2-7 | - | TRBV3-1/TRBV3-2 | TGTGCCAGCAGCCAAGAAAGAGGCTCCTACGAGCAGTACTTC | CASSQERGSYEQYF
- | TRBJ2-7 | TRBD1 | TRBV6-6 | TGTGCCAGCAGTCCCCCCGGGGACAGGGGGTCCTACGAGCAGTACTTC | CASSPPGDRGSYEQYF
- | TRBJ1-6 | TRBD1 | TRBV7-2 | TGTGCCAGCAGCTTAGGCGGGACAGATAATTCACCCCTCCACTTT | CASSLGGTDNSPLHF
- | TRBJ2-1 | TRBD2 | TRBV7-2 | TGTGCCAGCAGCCAGCGACTAGCGGGGGGGCGGGATGAGCAGTTCTTC | CASSQRLAGGRDEQFF
- | TRBJ2-2 | TRBD2 | TRBV9 | TGTGCCAGCAGCGCCCCTCCCCTAGCGGGGGGGAACACCGGGGAGCTGTTTTTT | CASSAPPLAGGNTGELFF
- | TRBJ1-4 | - | TRBV2 | TGTGCCAGCCGTAATGAGGTCTCTGCAACTAATGAAAAACTGTTTTTT | CASRNEVSATNEKLFF
- | TRBJ1-6 | TRBD1 | TRBV19 | TGTGCCAGTAGTTGGGACAGGGGTTCCTATAATTCACCCCTCCACTTT | CASSWDRGSYNSPLHF
- | TRBJ2-2 | - | TRBV2 | TGTGCCAGCACTATGGACTGGGGGGAGCTGTTTTTT | CASTMDWGELFF
- | TRBJ1-6 | TRBD1 | TRBV19 | TGTGCCAGTAGTCGCCCCGGGACAGGGTCGACTTCACCCCTCCACTTT | CASSRPGTGSTSPLHF
few | TRBJ1-2 | TRBD1 | TRBV28 | TGTGCCAGCAGTCTAACAGGGGTGGGGAGGTATGGCTACACCTTC | CASSLTGVGRYGYTF
- | TRBJ2-7 | - | TRBV5-1 | TGCGCCAGCAGCTTGGACGGGACCTACGAGCAGTACTTC | CASSLDGTYEQYF
few | TRBJ2-3 | TRBD2 | TRBV4-2 | TGTGCCAGCAGCCAAGACCCTTCACGGACTAGCGGGGGGGGTGGCACAGATACGCAGTATTTT | CASSQDPSRTSGGGGTDTQYF
- | TRBJ1-6 | - | TRBV7-3 | TGTGCCAGCAGCTTTAGTGGGGGGTATAATTCACCCCTCCACTTT | CASSFSGGYNSPLHF
once | TRBJ2-7 | TRBD2 | TRBV6-5 | TGTGCCAGTCGGACTAGCGGCTACGAGCAGTACTTC | CASRTSGYEQYF
- | TRBJ1-1 | TRBD1 | TRBV6-5 | TGTGCCAGCAGTCTCCGGGGGACAGCGAACACTGAAGCTTTCTTT | CASSLRGTANTEAFF
- | TRBJ1-5 | TRBD1 | TRBV7-9 | TGTGCCAGCAGCTCCGGGACAGGGGGCTATCAGCCCCAGCATTTT | CASSSGTGGYQPQHF
- | TRBJ2-7 | - | TRBV5-1 | TGCGCCAGCAGCTTGGGCGGCGCATTCTACGAGCAGTACTTC | CASSLGGAFYEQYF
- | TRBJ2-7 | TRBD1 | TRBV2 | TGTGCCAGCAGGGGGTTTGGACAGGGGTACTTC | CASRGFGQGYF
- | TRBJ2-6 | - | TRBV3-1/TRBV3-2 | TGTGCCAGCAGCCTGCCCCGGGAATTTGGGGCCAACGTCCTGACTTTC | CASSLPREFGANVLTF
- | TRBJ1-3 | TRBD1 | TRBV7-9 | TGTGCCAGCAGCCCCCCAGGGGGGACGAGAAACACCATATATTTT | CASSPPGGTRNTIYF
- | TRBJ1-1 | - | TRBV12-3/TRBV12-4 | TGTGCCAGCAGTTCCACGACTCGACCTGAAGCTTTCTTT | CASSSTTRPEAFF
- | TRBJ1-1 | TRBD1 | TRBV5-1 | TGCGCCAGCAGCTTTTTTAGGCAGGGGGCCACGAGGACTGAAGCTTTCTTT | CASSFFRQGATRTEAFF
- | TRBJ1-1 | - | TRBV13 | TGTGCCAGCAGCCCCGGGAGGGACACTGAAGCTTTCTTT | CASSPGRDTEAFF
- | TRBJ1-3 | TRBD1 | TRBV29-1 | TGCAGCGCTACCTCGACAGGGTCAGGAAACACCATATATTTT | CSATSTGSGNTIYF
once | TRBJ2-7 | - | TRBV6-5 | TGTGCCAGCAGTTACTCGGCCAGGGGTGAGTACGAGCAGTACTTC | CASSYSARGEYEQYF